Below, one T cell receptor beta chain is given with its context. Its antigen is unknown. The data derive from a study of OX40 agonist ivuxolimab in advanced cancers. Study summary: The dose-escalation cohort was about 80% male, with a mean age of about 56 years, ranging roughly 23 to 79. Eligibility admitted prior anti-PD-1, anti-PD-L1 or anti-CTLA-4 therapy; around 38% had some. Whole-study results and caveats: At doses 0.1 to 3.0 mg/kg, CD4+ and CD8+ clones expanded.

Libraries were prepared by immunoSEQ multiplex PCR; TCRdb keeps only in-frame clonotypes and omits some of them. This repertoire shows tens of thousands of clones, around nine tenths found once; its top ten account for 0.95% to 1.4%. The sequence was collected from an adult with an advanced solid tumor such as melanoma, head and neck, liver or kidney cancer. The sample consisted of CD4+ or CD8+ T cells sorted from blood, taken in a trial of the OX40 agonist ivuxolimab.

Here the CDR3 DNA reads TGTGCCAGCAGCGTGGGACCGGACACCGGGGAGCTGTTTTTT. This sequence encodes CASSVGPDTGELFF. The chain carries TRBV9 and TRBJ2-2; D may correspond to TRBD1 or TRBD2 (5 bases each). Germline V gene sequence: CDR1 SGDLS, CDR2 YYNGEE. There are 14 residues in the CDR3. The V gene lost 2 bases and the J gene lost 3 bases, with 8 bases spanning the gap.